This TCR beta chain was sequenced for a study of PD-1 blockade in classical Hodgkin lymphoma. Findings of the study overall: CD4+ TCR diversity climbed significantly by C4D1, unlike CD8+ TCR diversity. Patients who initiated nivolumab within 1 year of ASCT were excluded. Complete responders possessed baseline diversity comparable to newly diagnosed patients. At baseline, newly diagnosed patients reportedly showed less TCR diversity than healthy donors.

Germline V gives CDR1 KGHSH, CDR2 LQKENI. The CDR3 sequence is 15 residues long. With V trimmed by 2 bases and J by 10 bases, 8 bases remained unmatched. The assay was immunoSEQ multiplex PCR, and TCRdb's table has in-frame clones only and misses some. The data show 25,000 to 35,000 clones, over 60% seen once. This clone was observed a few times. Antigen specificity is unknown. Time point given: cycle 4 day 1 (C4D1), after more than 5 weeks of nivolumab. Each patient's relapse followed autologous stem cell transplantation, and brentuximab vedotin exposure varied. The clonotype was recovered from a human donor with classical Hodgkin lymphoma. V usage is TRBV18 and J usage is TRBJ1-6; TRBD1 matches 7 bases. The starting material was peripheral blood mononuclear cells (PBMCs), obtained before the fourth cycle of nivolumab. The CDR3 DNA sequence: TGTGCCAGCTCACCAGGACAGGCTTCCGAATCACCCCTCCACTTT. It is translated as CASSPGQASESPLHF. Based on the CDR3 plus reference TRBV18 and TRBJ1-6, the full variable domain is NAGVMQNPRHLVRRRGQEARLRCSPMKGHSHVYWYRQLPEEGLKFMVYLQKENIIDESGMPKERFSAEFPKEGPSILRIQQVVRGDSAAYFCASSPGQASESPLHFGNGTRLTVT.